The T cell receptor (beta chain) described here comes from a study of blood T cell repertoires in COVID-19. The CDR3 is 13 residues long. CDR1 and CDR2 from the germline V gene are LGHDT and YNNKEL (reference sequence). Trimming took 5 bases from V and 6 from J, leaving 14 bases between them. How the authors handled the data: Amplification of reference gene primers provided the estimated nucleated cell counts. Repertoires were generated with immunoSEQ multiplex PCR, while TCRdb's copy carries only in-frame clones and drops some. Clone size and the V and J calls come from that table; the DNA yielded D and trimming. Of over 35,000 clones listed, just under 70% were seen once; the top ten hold 6.2%.

V gene TRBV3-1 (or the pseudogene TRBV3-2) combines with J gene TRBJ2-7; the D gene is possibly TRBD2 (6 bases). The sample taken for sequencing was peripheral blood. This receptor was obtained from an elderly man with acute or convalescent COVID-19. CDR3 nucleotides: TGTGCCAGCAGCATAGGGACTTTAGGCGAGCAGTACTTC. Its translation: CASSIGTLGEQYF.